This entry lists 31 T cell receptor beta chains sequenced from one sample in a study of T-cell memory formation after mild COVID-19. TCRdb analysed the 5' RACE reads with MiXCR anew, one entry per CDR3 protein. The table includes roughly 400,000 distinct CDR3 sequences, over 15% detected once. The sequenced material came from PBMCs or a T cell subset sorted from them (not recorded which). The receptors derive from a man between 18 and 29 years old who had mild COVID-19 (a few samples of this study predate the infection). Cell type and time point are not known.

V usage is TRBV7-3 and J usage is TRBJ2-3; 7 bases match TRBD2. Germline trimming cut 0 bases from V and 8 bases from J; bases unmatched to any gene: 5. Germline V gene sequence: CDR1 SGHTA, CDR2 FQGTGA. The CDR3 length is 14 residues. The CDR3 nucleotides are TGTGCCAGCAGCTTAACTGGGACTACCCCTACGCAGTATTTT. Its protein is CASSLTGTTPTQYF.

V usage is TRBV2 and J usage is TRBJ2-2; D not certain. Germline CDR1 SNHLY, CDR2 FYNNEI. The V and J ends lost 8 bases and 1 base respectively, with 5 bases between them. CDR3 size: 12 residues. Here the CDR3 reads CASLQNTGELFF. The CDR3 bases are TGTGCCAGCCTTCAGAACACCGGGGAGCTGTTTTTT.

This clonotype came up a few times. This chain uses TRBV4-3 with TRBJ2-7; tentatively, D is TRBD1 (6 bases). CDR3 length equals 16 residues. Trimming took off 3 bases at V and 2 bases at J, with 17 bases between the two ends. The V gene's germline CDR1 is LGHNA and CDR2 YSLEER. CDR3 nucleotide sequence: TGCGCCAGCAGCCAGAAGGGTACAGGGACGCCCTACGAGCAGTACTTC. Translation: CASSQKGTGTPYEQYF.

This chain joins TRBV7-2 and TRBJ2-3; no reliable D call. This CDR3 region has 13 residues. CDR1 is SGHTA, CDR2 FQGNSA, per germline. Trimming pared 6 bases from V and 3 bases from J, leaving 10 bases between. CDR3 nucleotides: TGTGCCAGCAGGCTCCAGCTGACAGATACGCAGTATTTT. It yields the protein CASRLQLTDTQYF.

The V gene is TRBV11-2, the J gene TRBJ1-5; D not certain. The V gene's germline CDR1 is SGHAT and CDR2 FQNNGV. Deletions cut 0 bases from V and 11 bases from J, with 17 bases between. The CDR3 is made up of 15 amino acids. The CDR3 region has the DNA TGTGCCAGCAGCTTAGACGGGCACCCGGGAAGGTCCCAGCATTTT. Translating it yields CASSLDGHPGRSQHF.

CDR3 bases: TGTGCCACCGGTCTAGGGCGGGGGGGCGGCCGGGCCGGAAGGAATGAGCAGTTCTTC. Protein sequence: CATGLGRGGGRAGRNEQFF. The V gene is TRBV24-1, the J gene TRBJ2-1; 9 bases agree with TRBD2. Trimming removed 9 bases from V and 7 bases from J; junction bases left unmatched: 24. Germline V gene data show CDR1 as KGHDR and CDR2 as SFDVKD. This CDR3 comprises 19 residues.

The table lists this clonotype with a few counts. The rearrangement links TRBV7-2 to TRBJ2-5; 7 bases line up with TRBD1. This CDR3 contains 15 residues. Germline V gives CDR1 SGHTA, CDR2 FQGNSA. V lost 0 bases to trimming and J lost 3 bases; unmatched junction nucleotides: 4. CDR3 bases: TGTGCCAGCAGCTTAGCGCTACAGGGGAAAGAGACCCAGTACTTC. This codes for CASSLALQGKETQYF.

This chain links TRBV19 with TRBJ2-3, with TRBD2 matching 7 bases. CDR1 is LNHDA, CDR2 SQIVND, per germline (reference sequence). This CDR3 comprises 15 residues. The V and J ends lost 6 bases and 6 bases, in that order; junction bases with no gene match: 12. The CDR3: CASSQAGPPWDTQYF. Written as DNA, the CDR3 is TGTGCCAGTAGCCAAGCGGGGCCTCCTTGGGATACGCAGTATTTT.

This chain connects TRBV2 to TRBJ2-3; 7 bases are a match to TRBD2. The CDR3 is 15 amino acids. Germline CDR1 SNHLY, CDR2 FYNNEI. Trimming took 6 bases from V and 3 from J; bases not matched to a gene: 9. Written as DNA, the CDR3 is TGTGCCAGCAGACCCCCTAGCGGTTGGACAGATACGCAGTATTTT. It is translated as CASRPPSGWTDTQYF.

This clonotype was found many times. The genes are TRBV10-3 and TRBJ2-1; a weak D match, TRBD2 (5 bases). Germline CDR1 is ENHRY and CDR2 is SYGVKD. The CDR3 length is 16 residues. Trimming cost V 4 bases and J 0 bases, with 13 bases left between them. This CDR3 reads CAISVTGSDSYNEQFF. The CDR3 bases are TGTGCCATCAGTGTAACGGGGTCTGACTCCTACAATGAGCAGTTCTTC.

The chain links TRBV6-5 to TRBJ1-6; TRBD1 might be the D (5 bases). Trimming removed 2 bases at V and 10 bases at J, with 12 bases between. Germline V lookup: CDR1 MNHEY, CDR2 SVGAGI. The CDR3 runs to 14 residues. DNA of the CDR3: TGTGCCAGCAGTTACGGGGGGATGAGATCACCCCTCCACTTT. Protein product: CASSYGGMRSPLHF.

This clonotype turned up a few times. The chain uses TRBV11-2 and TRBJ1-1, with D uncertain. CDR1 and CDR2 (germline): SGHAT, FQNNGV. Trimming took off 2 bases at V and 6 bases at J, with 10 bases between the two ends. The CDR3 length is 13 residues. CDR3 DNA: TGTGCCAGCAGCTTAAGAATCGGGCCTGAAGCTTTCTTT. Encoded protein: CASSLRIGPEAFF.

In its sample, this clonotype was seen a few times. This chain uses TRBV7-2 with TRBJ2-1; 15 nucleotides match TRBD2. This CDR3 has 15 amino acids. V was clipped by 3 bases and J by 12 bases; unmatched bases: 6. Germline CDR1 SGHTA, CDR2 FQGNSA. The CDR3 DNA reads TGTGCCAGCAGCTTGGGACTAGCGGGGGGCGGAGGGCAGTTCTTC. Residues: CASSLGLAGGGGQFF.

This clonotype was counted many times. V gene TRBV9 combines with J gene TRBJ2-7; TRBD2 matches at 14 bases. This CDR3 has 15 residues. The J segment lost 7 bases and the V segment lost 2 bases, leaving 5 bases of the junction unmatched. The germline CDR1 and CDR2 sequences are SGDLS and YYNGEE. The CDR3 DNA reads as TGTGCCAGCAGCGTGGGACTAGCGGGGGAAAGAGAGCAGTACTTC. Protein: CASSVGLAGEREQYF.

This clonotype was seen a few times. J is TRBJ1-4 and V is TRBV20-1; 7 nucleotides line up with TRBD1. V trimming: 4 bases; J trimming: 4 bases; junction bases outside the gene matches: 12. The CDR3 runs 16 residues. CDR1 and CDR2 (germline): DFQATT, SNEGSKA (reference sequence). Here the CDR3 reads CSATGRGTGDNEKLFF. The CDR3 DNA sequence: TGCAGTGCTACAGGCAGGGGGACGGGGGATAATGAAAAACTGTTTTTT.

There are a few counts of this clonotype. The CDR3 nucleotides read TGCAGTGCTAGAGGGGACAGGGCTTCCTACGAGCAGTACTTC. This encodes CSARGDRASYEQYF. The chain is built from TRBV20-1 and TRBJ2-7, with 9 bases matching TRBD1. The length of the CDR3 is 14 residues. The junction had 2 bases not matched to a gene; V was cut back by 1 base and J by 1 base. Germline V CDR1 and CDR2: DFQATT, SNEGSKA (reference sequence).

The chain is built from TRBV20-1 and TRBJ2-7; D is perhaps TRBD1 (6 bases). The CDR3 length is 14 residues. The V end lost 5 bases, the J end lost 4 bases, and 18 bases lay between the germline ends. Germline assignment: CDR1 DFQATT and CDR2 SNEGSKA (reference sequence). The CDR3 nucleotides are TGCAGTGCTCCCGAATTGGGGGCTTCGTACGAGCAGTACTTC. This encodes CSAPELGASYEQYF.

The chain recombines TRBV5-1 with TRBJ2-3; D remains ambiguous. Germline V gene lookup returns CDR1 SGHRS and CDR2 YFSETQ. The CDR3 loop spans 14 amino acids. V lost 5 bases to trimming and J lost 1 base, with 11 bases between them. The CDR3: CASSPSQGTDTQYF. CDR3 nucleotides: TGCGCCAGCAGTCCAAGCCAGGGCACAGATACGCAGTATTTT.

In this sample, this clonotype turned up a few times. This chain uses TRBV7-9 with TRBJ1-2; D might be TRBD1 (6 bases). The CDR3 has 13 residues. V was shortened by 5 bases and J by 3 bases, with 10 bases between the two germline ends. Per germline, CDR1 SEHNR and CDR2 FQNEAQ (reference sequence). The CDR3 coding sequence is TGTGCCAGCAGCGTAGAGGGGGACTATGGCTACACCTTC. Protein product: CASSVEGDYGYTF. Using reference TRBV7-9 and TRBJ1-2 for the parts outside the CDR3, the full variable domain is DTGVSQNPRHKITKRGQNVTFRCDPISEHNRLYWYRQTLGQGPEFLTYFQNEAQLEKSRLLSDRFSAERPKGSFSTLEIQRTEQGDSAMYLCASSVEGDYGYTFGSGTRLTVV.

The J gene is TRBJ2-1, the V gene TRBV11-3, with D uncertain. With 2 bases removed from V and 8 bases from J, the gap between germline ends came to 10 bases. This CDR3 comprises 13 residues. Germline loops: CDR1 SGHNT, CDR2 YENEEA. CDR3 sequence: CASSLMSEDEQFF. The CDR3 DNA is TGTGCCAGCAGCTTAATGAGCGAGGATGAGCAGTTCTTC.

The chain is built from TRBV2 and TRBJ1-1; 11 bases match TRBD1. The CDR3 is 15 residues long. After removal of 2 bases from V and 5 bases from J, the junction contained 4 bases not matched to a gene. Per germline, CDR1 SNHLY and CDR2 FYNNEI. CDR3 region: CASSESGTGGTEAFF. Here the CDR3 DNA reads TGTGCCAGCAGTGAATCCGGGACAGGGGGAACTGAAGCTTTCTTT.

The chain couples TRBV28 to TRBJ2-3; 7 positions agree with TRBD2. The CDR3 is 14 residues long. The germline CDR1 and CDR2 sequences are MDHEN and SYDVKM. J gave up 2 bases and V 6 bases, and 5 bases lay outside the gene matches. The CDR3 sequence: CASRLGGDTDTQYF. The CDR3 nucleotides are TGTGCCAGCAGACTGGGGGGGGACACAGATACGCAGTATTTT.

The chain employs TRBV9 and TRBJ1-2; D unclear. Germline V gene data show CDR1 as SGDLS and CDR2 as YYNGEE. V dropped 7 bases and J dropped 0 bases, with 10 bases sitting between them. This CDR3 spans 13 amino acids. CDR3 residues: CASLGSSNYGYTF. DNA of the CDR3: TGTGCCAGCCTAGGGTCTTCTAACTATGGCTACACCTTC.

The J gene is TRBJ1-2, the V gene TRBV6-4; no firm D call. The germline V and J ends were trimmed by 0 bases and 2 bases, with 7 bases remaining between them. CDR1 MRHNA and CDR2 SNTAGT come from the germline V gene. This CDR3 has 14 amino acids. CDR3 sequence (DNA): TGTGCCAGCAGTGACTCCGCAGGAAACTATGGCTACACCTTC. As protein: CASSDSAGNYGYTF.

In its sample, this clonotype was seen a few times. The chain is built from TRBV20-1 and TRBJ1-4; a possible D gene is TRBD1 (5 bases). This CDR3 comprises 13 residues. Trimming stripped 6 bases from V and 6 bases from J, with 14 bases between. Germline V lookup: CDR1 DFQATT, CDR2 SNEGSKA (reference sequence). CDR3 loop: CSAPGRRDEKLFF. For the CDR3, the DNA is TGCAGTGCGCCGGGACGGAGGGATGAAAAACTGTTTTTT.

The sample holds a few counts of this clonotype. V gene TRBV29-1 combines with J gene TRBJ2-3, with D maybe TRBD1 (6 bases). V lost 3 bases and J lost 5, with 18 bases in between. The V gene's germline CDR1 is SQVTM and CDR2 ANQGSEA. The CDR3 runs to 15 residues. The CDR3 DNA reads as TGCAGCGTTGAGTCTCCACAGGGTGATCAAGATACGCAGTATTTT. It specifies CSVESPQGDQDTQYF.

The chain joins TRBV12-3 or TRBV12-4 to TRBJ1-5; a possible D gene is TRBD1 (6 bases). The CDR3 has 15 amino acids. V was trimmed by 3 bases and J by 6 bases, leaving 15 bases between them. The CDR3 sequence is CASSFRRGRSQPQHF. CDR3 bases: TGTGCCAGCAGTTTCCGTCGGGGGCGAAGTCAGCCCCAGCATTTT.

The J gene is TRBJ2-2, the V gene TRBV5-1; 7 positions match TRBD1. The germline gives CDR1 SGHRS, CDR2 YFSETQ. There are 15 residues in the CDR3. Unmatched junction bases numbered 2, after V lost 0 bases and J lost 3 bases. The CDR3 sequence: CASSLGTGDTGELFF. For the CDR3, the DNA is TGCGCCAGCAGCTTGGGGACAGGAGACACCGGGGAGCTGTTTTTT.

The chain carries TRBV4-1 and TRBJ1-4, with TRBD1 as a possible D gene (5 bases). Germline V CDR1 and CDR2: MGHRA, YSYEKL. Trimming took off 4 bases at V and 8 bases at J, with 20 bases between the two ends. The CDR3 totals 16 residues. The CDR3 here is CASSLHRQYKEEKLFF. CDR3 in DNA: TGCGCCAGCAGCCTCCATCGACAGTACAAAGAGGAAAAACTGTTTTTT.

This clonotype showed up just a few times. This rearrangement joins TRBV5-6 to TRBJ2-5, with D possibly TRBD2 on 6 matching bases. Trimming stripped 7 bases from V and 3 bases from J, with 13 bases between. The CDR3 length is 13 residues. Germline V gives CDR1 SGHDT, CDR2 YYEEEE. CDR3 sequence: CASRWGTEETQYF. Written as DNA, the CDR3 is TGTGCCAGCCGCTGGGGGACTGAAGAGACCCAGTACTTC.

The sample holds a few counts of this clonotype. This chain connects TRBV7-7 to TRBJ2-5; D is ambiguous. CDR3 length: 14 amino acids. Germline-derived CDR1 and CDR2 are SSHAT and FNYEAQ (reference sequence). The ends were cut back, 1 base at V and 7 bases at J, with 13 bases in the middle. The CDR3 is CASSLGDAEATQYF. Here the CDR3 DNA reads TGTGCCAGCAGCTTAGGCGACGCCGAGGCGACCCAGTACTTC.